This T cell receptor (beta chain) was recovered during a study of CD8+CD57+ T cells in acquired aplastic anemia. Overall study: Sorted CD4+ and CD8+ cell DNA averaged around 3 ug. Study results and caveats: Researchers reported that CD8+ Simpson's diversity was not significantly different in patients versus controls. Overlapping CD8+ CDR3 repertoires of patients and controls contained under 35 shared sequences.

Trimming left V 4 bases short and J 5 bases short, with 7 bases between. This CDR3 region has 12 residues. Germline CDR1 reads KGHDR; CDR2 reads SFDVKD. TCR beta VDJ and CDR3 profiling used genomic DNA as template. MiXCR, applied by TCRdb to the reads, yields one record per CDR3 protein. The repertoire holds 200,000 or so distinct CDR3 sequences, less than 65% seen once, with around 45% in the top ten. The table lists this clonotype with many counts. Its antigen is not known. This rearrangement joins TRBV24-1 to TRBJ2-5; no definite D call. Sequenced input: sorted CD4+, CD8+, or CD8+CD57+ T cells (not recorded which) from PBMCs. This receptor was taken from a human donor with severe aplastic anemia or a healthy control (not recorded which). In DNA form, the CDR3 reads TGTGCCACCAGTGACCACGTGGAGACCCAGTACTTC. This gives the protein CATSDHVETQYF.